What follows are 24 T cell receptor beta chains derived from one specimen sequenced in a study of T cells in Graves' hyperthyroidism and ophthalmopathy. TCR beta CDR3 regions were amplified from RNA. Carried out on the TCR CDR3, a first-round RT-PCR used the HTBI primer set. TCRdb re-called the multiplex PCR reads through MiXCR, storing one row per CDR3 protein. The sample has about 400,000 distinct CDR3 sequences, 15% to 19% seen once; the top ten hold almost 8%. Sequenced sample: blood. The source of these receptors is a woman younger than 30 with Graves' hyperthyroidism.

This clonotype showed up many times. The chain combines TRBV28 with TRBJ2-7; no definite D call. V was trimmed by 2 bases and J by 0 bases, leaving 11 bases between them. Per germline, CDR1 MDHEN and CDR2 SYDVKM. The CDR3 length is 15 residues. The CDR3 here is CASSLDGPTSYEQYF. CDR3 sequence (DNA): TGTGCCAGCAGTTTAGATGGCCCCACCTCCTACGAGCAGTACTTC.

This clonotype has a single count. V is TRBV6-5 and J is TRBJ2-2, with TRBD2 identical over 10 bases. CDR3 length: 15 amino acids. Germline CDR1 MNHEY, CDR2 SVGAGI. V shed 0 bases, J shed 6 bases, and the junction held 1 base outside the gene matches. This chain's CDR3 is CASSYSSGRAGELFF. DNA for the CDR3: TGTGCCAGCAGTTACTCGAGCGGGAGGGCCGGGGAGCTGTTTTTT.

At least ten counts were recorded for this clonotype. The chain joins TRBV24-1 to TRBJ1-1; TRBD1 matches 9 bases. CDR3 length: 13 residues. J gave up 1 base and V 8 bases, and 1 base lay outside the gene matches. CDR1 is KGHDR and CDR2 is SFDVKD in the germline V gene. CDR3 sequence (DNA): TGTGCCACCAAGGGACAGGGGAACACTGAAGCTTTCTTT. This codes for CATKGQGNTEAFF.

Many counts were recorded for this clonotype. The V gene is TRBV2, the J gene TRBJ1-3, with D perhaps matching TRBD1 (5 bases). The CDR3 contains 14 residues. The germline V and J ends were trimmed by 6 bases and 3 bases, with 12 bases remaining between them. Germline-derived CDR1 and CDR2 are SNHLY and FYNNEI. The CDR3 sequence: CASRVRESGNTIYF. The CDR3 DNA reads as TGTGCCAGCAGGGTCAGGGAGAGTGGAAACACCATATATTTT.

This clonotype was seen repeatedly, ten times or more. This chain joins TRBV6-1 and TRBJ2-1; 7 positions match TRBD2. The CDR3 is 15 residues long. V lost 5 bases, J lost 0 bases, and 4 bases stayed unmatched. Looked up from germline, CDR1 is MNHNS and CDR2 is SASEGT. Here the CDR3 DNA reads TGTGCCAGCAGTTACGGGGGGAGCTCCTACAATGAGCAGTTCTTC. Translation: CASSYGGSSYNEQFF.

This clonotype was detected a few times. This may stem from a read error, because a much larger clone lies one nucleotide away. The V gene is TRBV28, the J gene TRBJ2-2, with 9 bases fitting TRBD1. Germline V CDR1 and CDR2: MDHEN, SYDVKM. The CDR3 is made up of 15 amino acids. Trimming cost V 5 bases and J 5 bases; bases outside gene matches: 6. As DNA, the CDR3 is TGTGCCAGCAGTCCGACAGGGGGGCGGACCGGGGAGCTGTTTTTT. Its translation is CASSPTGGRTGELFF.

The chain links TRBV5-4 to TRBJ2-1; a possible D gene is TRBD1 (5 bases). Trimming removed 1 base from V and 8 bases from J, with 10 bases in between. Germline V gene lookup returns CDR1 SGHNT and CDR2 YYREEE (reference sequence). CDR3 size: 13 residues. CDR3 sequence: CASSLYLGDEQFF. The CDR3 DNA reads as TGTGCCAGCAGCTTGTATTTAGGGGATGAGCAGTTCTTC.

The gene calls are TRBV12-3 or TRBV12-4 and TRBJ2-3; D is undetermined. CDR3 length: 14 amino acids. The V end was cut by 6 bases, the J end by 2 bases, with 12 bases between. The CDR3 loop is CASRPTLNTDTQYF. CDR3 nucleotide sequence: TGTGCCAGCAGGCCGACTCTTAACACAGATACGCAGTATTTT.

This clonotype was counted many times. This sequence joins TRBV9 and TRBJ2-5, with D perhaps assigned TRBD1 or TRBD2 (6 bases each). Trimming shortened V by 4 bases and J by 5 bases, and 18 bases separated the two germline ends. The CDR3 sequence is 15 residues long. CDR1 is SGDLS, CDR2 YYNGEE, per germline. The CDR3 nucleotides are TGTGCCAGCAGCCCCAGTGGGGGGCGCAGGGAGACCCAGTACTTC. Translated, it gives CASSPSGGRRETQYF. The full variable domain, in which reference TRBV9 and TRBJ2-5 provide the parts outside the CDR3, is DSGVTQTPKHLITATGQRVTLRCSPRSGDLSVYWYQQSLDQGLQFLIQYYNGEERAKGNILERFSAQQFPDLHSELNLSSLELGDSALYFCASSPSGGRRETQYFGPGTRLLVL.

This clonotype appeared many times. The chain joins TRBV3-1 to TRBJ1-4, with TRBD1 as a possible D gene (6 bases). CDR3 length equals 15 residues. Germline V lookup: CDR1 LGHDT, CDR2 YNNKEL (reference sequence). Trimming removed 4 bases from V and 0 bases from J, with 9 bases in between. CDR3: CASSRTGPTNEKLFF. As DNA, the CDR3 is TGTGCCAGCAGCCGCACAGGGCCAACTAATGAAAAACTGTTTTTT. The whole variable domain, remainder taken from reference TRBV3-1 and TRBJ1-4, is DTAVSQTPKYLVTQMGNDKSIKCEQNLGHDTMYWYKQDSKKFLKIMFSYNNKELIINETVPNRFSPKSPDKAHLNLHINSLELGDSAVYFCASSRTGPTNEKLFFGSGTQLSVL.

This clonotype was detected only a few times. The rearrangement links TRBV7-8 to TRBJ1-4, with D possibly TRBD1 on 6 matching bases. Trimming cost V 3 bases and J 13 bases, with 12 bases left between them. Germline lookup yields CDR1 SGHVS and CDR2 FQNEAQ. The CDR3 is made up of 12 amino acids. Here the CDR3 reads CASSLGRTVLFF. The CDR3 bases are TGTGCCAGCAGCTTGGGACGGACAGTACTGTTTTTT.

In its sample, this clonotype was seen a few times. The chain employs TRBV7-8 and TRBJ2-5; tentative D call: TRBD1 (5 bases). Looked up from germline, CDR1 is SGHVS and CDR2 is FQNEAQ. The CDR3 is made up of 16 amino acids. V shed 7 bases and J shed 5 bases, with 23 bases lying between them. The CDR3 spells CASTVSWAQAAETQYF. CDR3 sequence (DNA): TGTGCCAGCACCGTAAGTTGGGCACAGGCGGCCGAGACCCAGTACTTC.

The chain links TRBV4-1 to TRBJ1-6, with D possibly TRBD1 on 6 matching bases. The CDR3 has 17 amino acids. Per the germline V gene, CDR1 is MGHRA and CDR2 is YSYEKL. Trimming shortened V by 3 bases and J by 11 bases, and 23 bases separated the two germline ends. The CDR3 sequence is CASSQLWRGSAPAPLHF. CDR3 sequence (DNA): TGCGCCAGCAGCCAGCTCTGGAGGGGGAGTGCGCCTGCACCCCTCCACTTT.

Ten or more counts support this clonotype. The CDR3 here is CASSLGAGASTDTQYF. The DNA of the CDR3 is TGTGCCAGCAGCTTAGGGGCCGGAGCTAGCACAGATACGCAGTATTTT. The rearrangement joins TRBV13 to TRBJ2-3, with D unresolved. The CDR3 runs to 16 residues. Trimming cost V 0 bases and J 0 bases, with 10 bases left between them. In germline, CDR1 is PRHDT, CDR2 FYEKMQ (reference sequence). The entire variable domain, with the rest obtained from reference TRBV13 and TRBJ2-3, is as follows: AAGVIQSPRHLIKEKRETATLKCYPIPRHDTVYWYQQGPGQDPQFLISFYEKMQSDKGSIPDRFSAQQFSDYHSELNMSSLELGDSALYFCASSLGAGASTDTQYFGPGTRLTVL.

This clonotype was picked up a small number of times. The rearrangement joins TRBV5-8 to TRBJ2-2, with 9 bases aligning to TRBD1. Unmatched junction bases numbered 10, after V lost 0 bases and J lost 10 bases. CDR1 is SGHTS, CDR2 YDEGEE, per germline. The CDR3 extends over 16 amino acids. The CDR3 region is CASSLAGTGLLEELFF. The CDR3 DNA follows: TGTGCCAGCAGCTTGGCCGGGACAGGGTTGTTGGAGGAGCTGTTTTTT.

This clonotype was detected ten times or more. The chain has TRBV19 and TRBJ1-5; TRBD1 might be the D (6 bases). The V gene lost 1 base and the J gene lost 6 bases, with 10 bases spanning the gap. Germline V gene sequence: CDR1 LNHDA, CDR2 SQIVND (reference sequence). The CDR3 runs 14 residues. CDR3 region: CASSIAGGAQPQHF. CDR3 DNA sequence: TGTGCCAGTAGTATAGCTGGGGGCGCTCAGCCCCAGCATTTT.

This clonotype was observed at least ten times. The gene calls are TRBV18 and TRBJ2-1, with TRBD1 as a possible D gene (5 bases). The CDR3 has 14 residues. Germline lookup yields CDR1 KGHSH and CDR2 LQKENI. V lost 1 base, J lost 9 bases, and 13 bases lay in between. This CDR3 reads CASSPLPGSGEQFF. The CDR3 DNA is TGTGCCAGCTCACCACTCCCAGGGTCAGGTGAGCAGTTCTTC.

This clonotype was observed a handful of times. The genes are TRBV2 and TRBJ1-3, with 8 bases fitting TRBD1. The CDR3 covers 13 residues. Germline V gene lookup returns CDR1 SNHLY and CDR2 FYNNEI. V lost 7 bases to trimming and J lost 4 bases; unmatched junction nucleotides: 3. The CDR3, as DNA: TGTGCCAGCAAAAGGACAGGGGGAAACACCATATATTTT. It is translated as CASKRTGGNTIYF.

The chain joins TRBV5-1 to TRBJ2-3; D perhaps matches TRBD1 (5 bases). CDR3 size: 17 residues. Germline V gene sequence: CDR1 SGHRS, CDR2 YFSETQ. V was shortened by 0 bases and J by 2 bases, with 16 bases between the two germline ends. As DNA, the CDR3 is TGCGCCAGCAGCTTGGGCCCCCTCGACAGTTTCACAGATACGCAGTATTTT. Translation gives CASSLGPLDSFTDTQYF.

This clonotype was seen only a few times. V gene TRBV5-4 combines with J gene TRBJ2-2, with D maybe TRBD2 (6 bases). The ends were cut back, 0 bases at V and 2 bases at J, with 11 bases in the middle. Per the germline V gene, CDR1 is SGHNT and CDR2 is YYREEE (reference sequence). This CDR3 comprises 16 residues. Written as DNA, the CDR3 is TGTGCCAGCAGCTTGGCGGCGGGGATCAACACCGGGGAGCTGTTTTTT. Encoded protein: CASSLAAGINTGELFF.

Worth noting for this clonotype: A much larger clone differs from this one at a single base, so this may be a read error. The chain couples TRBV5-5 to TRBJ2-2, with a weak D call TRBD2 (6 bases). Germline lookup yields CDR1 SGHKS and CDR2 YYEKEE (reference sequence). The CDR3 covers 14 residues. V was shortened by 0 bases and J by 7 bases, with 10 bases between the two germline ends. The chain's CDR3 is CASSLELAFGELFF. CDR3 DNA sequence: TGTGCCAGCAGCTTGGAACTAGCATTCGGGGAGCTGTTTTTT.

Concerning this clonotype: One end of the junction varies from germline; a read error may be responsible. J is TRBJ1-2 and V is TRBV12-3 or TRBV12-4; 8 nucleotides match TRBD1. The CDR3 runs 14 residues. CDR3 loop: CAGSRRGRLYGYTF. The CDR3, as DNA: TGTGCCGGCAGTCGCAGGGGGCGCCTCTATGGCTACACCTTC.

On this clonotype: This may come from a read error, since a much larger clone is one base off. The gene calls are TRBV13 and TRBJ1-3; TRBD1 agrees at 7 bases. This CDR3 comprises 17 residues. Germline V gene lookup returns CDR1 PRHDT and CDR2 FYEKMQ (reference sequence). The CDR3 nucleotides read TGTGCCAGCAGCTTAGGTCGGGGACAGACCACTGGAGACACCATATATTTT. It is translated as CASSLGRGQTTGDTIYF.

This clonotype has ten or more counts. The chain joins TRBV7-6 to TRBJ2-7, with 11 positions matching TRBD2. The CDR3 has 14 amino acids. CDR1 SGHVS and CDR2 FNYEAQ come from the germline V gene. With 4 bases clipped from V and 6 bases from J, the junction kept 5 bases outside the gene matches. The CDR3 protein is CASSSLAGVSEQYF. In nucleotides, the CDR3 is TGTGCCAGCAGCTCACTAGCGGGAGTCAGCGAGCAGTACTTC.